Listed here is a single T cell receptor beta chain. Its antigen is still unknown. This specimen comes from a study of shared clonotypes between healthy human individuals. Generated by immunoSEQ multiplex PCR, the TCRdb table keeps only in-frame clones and is missing some. The sample carries 2.3 million or so clones, about 92% recorded once. Study outcomes and limitations: Since donors were few, the genetic and exposure-history diversity represented was limited.

Losses at the gene ends were 2 bases for V and 4 bases for J; bases not matched to a gene: 3. The CDR3 is 13 amino acids. Germline V gene data show CDR1 as SQVTM and CDR2 as ANQGSEA. The CD4+ fraction was divided into a CD45RA+ naive subset and a CD45RA-negative memory subset. Sequencing was carried out using naive CD4+ T cells from PBMCs. Noted subset: CD45RA+ positively selected. V is TRBV29-1 and J is TRBJ1-2; 8 bases match TRBD1. The sequence came from a man aged 18 to 29 in good health. Some clones in this sample may be carry-over from other donors' samples. CDR3 residues: CSVERDRSYGYTF. CDR3 sequence (DNA): TGCAGCGTTGAACGGGACAGGTCCTATGGCTACACCTTC.